Given below is one T cell receptor (beta chain) in context. The data stem from a study of blood T cell repertoires in COVID-19. Generated by immunoSEQ multiplex PCR, the TCRdb table keeps only in-frame clones and is missing some. The sample holds about 160,000 clones, about 85% seen once. The CDR3 consists of 16 residues. Germline V lookup: CDR1 MNHNY, CDR2 SVGAGI (reference sequence). Trimming took 7 bases from V and 4 from J; bases not matched to a gene: 11. This sequence joins TRBV6-6 and TRBJ2-2; 8 bases match TRBD2. The sequence derives from a woman aged 50 to 60 with COVID-19, enrolled during active disease. Specimen: peripheral blood. DNA of the CDR3: TGTGCCAGCACCCAAAGAGCGGGGGTCGGCACCGGGGAGCTGTTTTTT. The encoded protein is CASTQRAGVGTGELFF.